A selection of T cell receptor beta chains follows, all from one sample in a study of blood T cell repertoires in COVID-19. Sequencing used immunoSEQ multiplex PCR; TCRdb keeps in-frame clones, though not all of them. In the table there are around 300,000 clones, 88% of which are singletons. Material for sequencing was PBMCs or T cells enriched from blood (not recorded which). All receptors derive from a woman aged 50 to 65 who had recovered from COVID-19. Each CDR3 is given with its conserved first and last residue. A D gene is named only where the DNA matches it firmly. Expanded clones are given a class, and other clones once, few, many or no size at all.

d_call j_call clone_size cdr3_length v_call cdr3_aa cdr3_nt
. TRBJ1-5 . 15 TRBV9 CASSVSGNSNQPQHF TGTGCCAGCAGCGTATCAGGGAATAGCAATCAGCCCCAGCATTTT
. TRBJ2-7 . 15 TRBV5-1 CASSYQADSSYEQYF TGCGCCAGCAGCTACCAAGCGGACAGCTCCTACGAGCAGTACTTC
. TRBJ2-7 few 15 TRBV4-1 CASSLSRDTSYEQYF TGCGCCAGCAGCCTAAGCCGGGACACCTCCTACGAGCAGTACTTC
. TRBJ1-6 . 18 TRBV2 CASSTSGRLLGGGSPLHF TGTGCCAGCAGCACCTCGGGACGGCTCTTAGGCGGGGGGTCACCCCTCCACTTT
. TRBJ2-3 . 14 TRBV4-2 CASSQAVSTDTQYF TGTGCCAGCAGCCAAGCGGTGAGCACAGATACGCAGTATTTT
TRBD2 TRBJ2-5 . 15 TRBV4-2 CASSQKLAGMETQYF TGTGCCAGCAGCCAAAAACTAGCGGGGATGGAGACCCAGTACTTC
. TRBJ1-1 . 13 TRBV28 CASSFGGNTEAFF TGTGCCAGCAGTTTCGGGGGGAACACTGAAGCTTTCTTT
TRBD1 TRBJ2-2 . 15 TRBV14 CASSPRTGLTGELFF TGTGCCAGCAGCCCCCGGACAGGTCTCACCGGGGAGCTGTTTTTT
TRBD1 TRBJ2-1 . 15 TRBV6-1 CASSAPGQRYNEQFF TGTGCCAGCAGTGCCCCGGGACAGCGTTACAATGAGCAGTTCTTC
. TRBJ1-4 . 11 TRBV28 CASSFFEKLFF TGTGCCAGCAGTTTCTTTGAAAAACTGTTTTTT
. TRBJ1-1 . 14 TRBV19 CASSIGQLNTEAFF TGTGCCAGTAGTATCGGACAGTTGAACACTGAAGCTTTCTTT
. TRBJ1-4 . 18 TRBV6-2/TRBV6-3 CASSYPKSAVATNEKLFF TGTGCCAGCAGTTACCCCAAGTCTGCAGTTGCAACTAATGAAAAACTGTTTTTT
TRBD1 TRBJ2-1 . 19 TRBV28 CASSLFVGDRGSQNNEQFF TGTGCCAGCAGTTTATTTGTGGGGGACAGGGGATCCCAAAACAATGAGCAGTTCTTC
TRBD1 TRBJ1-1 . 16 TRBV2 CASNAQTGFGVTEAFF TGTGCCAGCAACGCCCAGACAGGGTTTGGGGTCACTGAAGCTTTCTTT
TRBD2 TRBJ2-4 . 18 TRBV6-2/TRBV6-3 CASSYGTSGRATKNIQYF TGTGCCAGCAGTTACGGGACTAGCGGGAGGGCTACCAAAAACATTCAGTACTTC
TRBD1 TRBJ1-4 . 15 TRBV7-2 CASSFRQGMNEKLFF TGTGCCAGCAGCTTCCGACAGGGTATGAATGAAAAACTGTTTTTT
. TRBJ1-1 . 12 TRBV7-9 CASSTANTEAFF TGTGCCAGCAGCACAGCGAACACTGAAGCTTTCTTT
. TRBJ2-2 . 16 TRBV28 CASSLYRESNTGELFF TGTGCCAGCAGTTTATACAGGGAATCTAACACCGGGGAGCTGTTTTTT
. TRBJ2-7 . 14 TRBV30 CAWTLGGVTYEQYF TGTGCCTGGACCTTAGGGGGGGTGACCTACGAGCAGTACTTC
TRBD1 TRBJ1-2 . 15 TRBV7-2 CASSPGQGNYNGYTF TGTGCCAGCAGCCCAGGACAGGGGAACTATAATGGCTACACCTTC
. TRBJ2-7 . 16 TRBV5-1 CASSSYSGIISYEQYF TGCGCCAGCAGCTCTTACTCAGGGATTATCTCCTACGAGCAGTACTTC
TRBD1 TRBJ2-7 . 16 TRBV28 CASTPALGQGSYEQYF TGTGCCAGCACCCCCGCGCTAGGACAGGGAAGCTACGAGCAGTACTTC
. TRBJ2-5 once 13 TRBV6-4 CASSLSGQETQYF TGTGCCAGCAGTCTTAGCGGCCAAGAGACCCAGTACTTC
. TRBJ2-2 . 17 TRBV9 CASSVRDNPPNTGELFF TGTGCCAGCAGCGTAAGAGACAACCCCCCGAACACCGGGGAGCTGTTTTTT
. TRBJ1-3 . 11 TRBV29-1 CSGERGNTIYF TGCAGCGGCGAGCGCGGAAACACCATATATTTT
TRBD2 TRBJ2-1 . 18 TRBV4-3 CASSQFTPGTSGIDEQFF TGCGCCAGCAGCCAGTTCACCCCCGGGACTAGCGGGATAGATGAGCAGTTCTTC
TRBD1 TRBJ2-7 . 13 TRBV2 CASKGTGTYEQYF TGTGCCAGCAAGGGGACAGGAACCTACGAGCAGTACTTC
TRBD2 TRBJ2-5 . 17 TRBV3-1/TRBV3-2 CASSQTSVAGGYETQYF TGTGCCAGCAGCCAAACTAGCGTAGCGGGAGGGTATGAGACCCAGTACTTC